This T cell receptor (beta chain) derives from a study of blood T cells in healthy people across ages. Whole-study context: Per two T cells, template switching captured roughly one barcoded beta molecule. The study, taken as a whole, reports: There was a strong correlation between TCR beta diversity and naive T cell percentage.

Note on this clonotype: The target antigen is unknown.

The second PCR ran about 6 to 12 cycles with a sample-barcoded 5' primer and J-beta primers. TCRdb re-called the 5' RACE reads with MiXCR, one entry per CDR3 protein. The sample yields about 760,000 distinct CDR3 sequences, roughly 56% seen once. The CDR3 consists of 16 residues. With 5 bases clipped from V and 1 base from J, the junction kept 8 bases outside the gene matches. The sequence came from a man aged 35 to 55 in good health. The sequenced sample consisted of blood. The chain carries TRBV12-3 or TRBV12-4 and TRBJ1-1; 9 positions agree with TRBD1. The CDR3 DNA reads TGTGCCAGCAGTCGCGGGACAGGGATATCGAACACTGAAGCTTTCTTT. This gives the protein CASSRGTGISNTEAFF.